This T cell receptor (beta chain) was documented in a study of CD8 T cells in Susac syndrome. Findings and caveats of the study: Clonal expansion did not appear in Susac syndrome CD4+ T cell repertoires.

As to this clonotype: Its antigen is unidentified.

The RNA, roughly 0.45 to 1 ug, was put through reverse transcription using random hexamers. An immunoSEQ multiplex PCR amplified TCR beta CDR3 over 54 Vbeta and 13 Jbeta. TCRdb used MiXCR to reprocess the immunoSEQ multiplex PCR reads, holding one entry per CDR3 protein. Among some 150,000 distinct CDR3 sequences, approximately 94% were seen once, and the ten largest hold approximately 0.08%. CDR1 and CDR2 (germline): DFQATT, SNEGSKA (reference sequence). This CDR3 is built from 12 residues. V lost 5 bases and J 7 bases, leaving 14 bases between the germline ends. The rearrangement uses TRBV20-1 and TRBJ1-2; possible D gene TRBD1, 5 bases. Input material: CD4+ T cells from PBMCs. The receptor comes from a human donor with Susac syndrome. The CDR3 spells CSAFRVDAGYTF. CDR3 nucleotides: TGCAGTGCTTTCAGGGTGGATGCTGGCTACACCTTC.